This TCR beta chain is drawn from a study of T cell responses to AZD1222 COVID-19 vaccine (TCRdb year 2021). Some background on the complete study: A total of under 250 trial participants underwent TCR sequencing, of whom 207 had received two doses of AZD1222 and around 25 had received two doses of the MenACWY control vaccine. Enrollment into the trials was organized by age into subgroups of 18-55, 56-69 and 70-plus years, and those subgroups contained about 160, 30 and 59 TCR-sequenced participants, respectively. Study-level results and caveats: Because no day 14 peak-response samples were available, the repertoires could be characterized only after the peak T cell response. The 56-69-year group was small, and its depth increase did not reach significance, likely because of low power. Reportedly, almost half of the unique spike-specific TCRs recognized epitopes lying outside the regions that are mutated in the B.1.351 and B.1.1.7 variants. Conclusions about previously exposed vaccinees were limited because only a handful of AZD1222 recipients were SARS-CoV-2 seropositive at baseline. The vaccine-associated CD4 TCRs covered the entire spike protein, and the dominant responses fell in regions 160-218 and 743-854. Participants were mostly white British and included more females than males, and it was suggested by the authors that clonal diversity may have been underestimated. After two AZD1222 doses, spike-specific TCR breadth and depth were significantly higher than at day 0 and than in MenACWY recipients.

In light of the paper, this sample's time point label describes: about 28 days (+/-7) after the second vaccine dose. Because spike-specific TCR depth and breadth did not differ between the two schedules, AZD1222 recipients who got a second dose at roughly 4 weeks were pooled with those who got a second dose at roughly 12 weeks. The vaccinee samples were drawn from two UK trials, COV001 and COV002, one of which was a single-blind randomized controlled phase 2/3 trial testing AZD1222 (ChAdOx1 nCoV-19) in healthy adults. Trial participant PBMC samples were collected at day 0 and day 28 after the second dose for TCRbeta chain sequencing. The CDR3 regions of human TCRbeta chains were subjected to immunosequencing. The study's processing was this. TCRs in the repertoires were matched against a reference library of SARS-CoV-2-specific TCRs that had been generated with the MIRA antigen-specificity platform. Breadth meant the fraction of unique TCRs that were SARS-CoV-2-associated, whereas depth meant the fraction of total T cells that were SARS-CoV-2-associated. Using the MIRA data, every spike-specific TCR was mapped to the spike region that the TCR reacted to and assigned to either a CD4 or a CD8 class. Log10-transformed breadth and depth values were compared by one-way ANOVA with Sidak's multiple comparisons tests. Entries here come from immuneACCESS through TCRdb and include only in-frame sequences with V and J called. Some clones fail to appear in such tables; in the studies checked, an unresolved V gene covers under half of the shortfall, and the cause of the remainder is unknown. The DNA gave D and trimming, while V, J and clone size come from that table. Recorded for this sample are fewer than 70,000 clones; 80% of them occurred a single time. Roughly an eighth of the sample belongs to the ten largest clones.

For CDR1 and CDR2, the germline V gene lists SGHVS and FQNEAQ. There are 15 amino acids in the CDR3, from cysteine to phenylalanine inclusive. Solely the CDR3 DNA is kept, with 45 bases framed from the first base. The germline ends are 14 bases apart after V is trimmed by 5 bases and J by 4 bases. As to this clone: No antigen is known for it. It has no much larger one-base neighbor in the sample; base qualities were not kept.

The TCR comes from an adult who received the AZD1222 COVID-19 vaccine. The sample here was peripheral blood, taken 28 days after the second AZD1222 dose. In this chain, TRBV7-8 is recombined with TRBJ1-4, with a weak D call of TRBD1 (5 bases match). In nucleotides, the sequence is TGTGCCAGCAGCCCACCGGGGCCGATTAATGAAAAACTGTTTTTT. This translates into CASSPPGPINEKLFF.